The entry below describes one T cell receptor (beta chain). The CDR3 is 13 residues long. V was pared by 0 bases and J by 5 bases, with 7 bases between. Germline-derived CDR1 and CDR2 are SGHTA and FQGNSA. The data stem from a study of CD8 T cells in Susac syndrome. An amount of RNA that ranged from roughly 0.5 to 1 ug was reverse transcribed with random hexamers. TCRdb fed the immunoSEQ multiplex PCR reads into MiXCR, producing one record per CDR3 protein. The table shows approximately 220,000 distinct CDR3 sequences, with 95% occurring only once. The clonotype was recovered from a human donor with multiple sclerosis. Sequenced: CD4+ T cells from PBMCs. The chain uses TRBV7-2 and TRBJ2-5; possibly TRBD2 for D (6 bases). CDR3 sequence (DNA): TGTGCCAGCAGCTTAGCGCGGGATGAGACCCAGTACTTC. This codes for CASSLARDETQYF.